The source of this TCR beta chain is a study of blood T cell repertoires in COVID-19. Looking at the study overall: Acute and convalescent COVID-19 samples came from the United States, Italy and Spain. T cells, B-cell-depleted T cells, or PBMCs supplied cDNA or gDNA.

Participants were aged about 18 to 100 years, lived in about two dozen US areas, and enrolled virtually. TCRdb's copy holds only in-frame clones and misses some; the assay was immunoSEQ multiplex PCR. The table lists some 150,000 clones, 84% of them singletons. The CDR3 has 13 amino acids. The germline V and J ends were trimmed by 3 bases and 4 bases, with 9 bases remaining between them. Germline assignment: CDR1 LNHDA and CDR2 SQIVND (reference sequence). The sample taken for sequencing was PBMCs or T cells enriched from blood (not recorded which). This rearrangement joins TRBV19 to TRBJ2-5, with D perhaps matching TRBD2 (7 bases). The sequence was obtained from a woman aged 45-59 years who had been exposed to COVID-19. The chain's CDR3 is CASSMGGRETQYF. The CDR3 region has the DNA TGTGCCAGTAGTATGGGGGGGCGAGAGACCCAGTACTTC.